Presented here are 21 T cell receptor beta chains from one specimen sequenced in a study of T cells in Graves' hyperthyroidism and ophthalmopathy (dated by TCRdb to between 2018 and 2020). Library generation was performed with multiplex PCR. The instrument given in TCRdb is Illumina HiSeq 2000. The TCR beta CDR3 regions were amplified from the RNA transcripts. The TCR CDR3 was subjected to a first round of RT-PCR using the HTBI primer set and the Qiagen OneStep RT-PCR kit. The raw public data were reprocessed by TCRdb itself: fastp quality trimming at Q25, MiXCR clonotype calling, in-frame beta chains only. Under each unique CDR3 protein, matching rows form one entry showing the most common genes and DNA. The sample data list about half a million distinct CDR3 sequences, and 20% to 25% of these were observed just once. The top ten hold under 55% of the sample. Source material: blood. These receptors all come from a woman in her 70s with Graves' ophthalmopathy.

The chain uses TRBV28 and TRBJ1-1, with unresolved D. CDR1 is MDHEN, CDR2 SYDVKM, per germline. V lost 11 bases to trimming and J lost 1 base, with 14 bases between them. This CDR3 comprises 13 residues. DNA of the CDR3: TGTGCCGTCCATTCCCCACGGAACACTGAAGCTTTCTTT. Its translation: CAVHSPRNTEAFF.

This chain joins TRBV28 and TRBJ1-2; tentative D call: TRBD1 (6 bases). Trimming took off 1 base at V and 0 bases at J, with 15 bases between the two ends. From germline, CDR1 is MDHEN and CDR2 SYDVKM. The CDR3 totals 17 residues. Written as DNA, the CDR3 is TGTGCCAGCAGTTTATATGCGGGGGGCTTTGCTAACTATGGCTACACCTTC. Amino acids: CASSLYAGGFANYGYTF.

There are a few counts of this clonotype. The chain is built from TRBV20-1 and TRBJ1-5; 8 bases align to TRBD1. V lost 7 bases, J lost 4 bases, and 12 bases stayed unmatched. Germline lookup yields CDR1 DFQATT and CDR2 SNEGSKA (reference sequence). The CDR3 consists of 15 residues. The CDR3 nucleotides are TGCAGTGGGGAGGCTGACAGGGGAAGGAATCAGCCCCAGCATTTT. Translating gives CSGEADRGRNQPQHF.

This chain uses TRBV5-5 with TRBJ2-5, with D possibly matching TRBD2 (5 bases). The V end lost 2 bases, the J end lost 1 base, and 12 bases lay between the germline ends. There are 15 residues in the CDR3. CDR1 SGHKS and CDR2 YYEKEE come from the germline V gene (reference sequence). CDR3 amino acids: CASSFSTRFQETQYF. In DNA form, the CDR3 reads TGTGCCAGCAGCTTTTCAACTAGGTTCCAAGAGACCCAGTACTTC.

This clonotype has only a few counts. The chain links TRBV9 to TRBJ2-5; unclear D gene. Germline V gene data show CDR1 as SGDLS and CDR2 as YYNGEE. The CDR3 is made up of 15 amino acids. Trimming took 0 bases from V and 0 from J, leaving 9 bases between them. The CDR3 spells CASSVGPRNQETQYF. The DNA for the CDR3 is TGTGCCAGCAGCGTAGGTCCCAGGAACCAAGAGACCCAGTACTTC.

The V and J genes are TRBV29-1 and TRBJ2-3; TRBD1 matches 7 bases. Trimming at V came to 6 bases and at J to 2 bases, leaving 11 bases not matched to a gene. The germline gives CDR1 SQVTM, CDR2 ANQGSEA. The CDR3 covers 15 residues. CDR3 nucleotide sequence: TGCAGCGTCCGGACAGGCCAGGGGTACACAGATACGCAGTATTTT. Translated: CSVRTGQGYTDTQYF.

This clonotype has only a few counts. The chain is built from TRBV24-1 and TRBJ1-5; D uncertain. The CDR3 length is 14 residues. CDR1 and CDR2 from the germline V gene are KGHDR and SFDVKD. V was clipped by 8 bases and J by 1 base, with 11 bases between them. The CDR3 bases are TGTGCCACCAATCCGGGAGGCAGCAATCAGCCCCAGCATTTT. Its translation is CATNPGGSNQPQHF.

J is TRBJ2-1 and V is TRBV9, with D tentatively TRBD1 (6 bases). CDR1 and CDR2 (germline): SGDLS, YYNGEE. CDR3 length: 20 amino acids. The V and J ends lost 4 bases and 3 bases respectively, with 29 bases between them. The CDR3 sequence: CASSSPFGTPGEGLYNEQFF. The CDR3 DNA follows: TGTGCCAGCAGCTCTCCTTTCGGGACACCGGGTGAGGGGCTCTACAATGAGCAGTTCTTC.

This clonotype has just a few counts. J is TRBJ1-4 and V is TRBV19; D unresolved. The V end was cut by 5 bases, the J end by 4 bases, with 11 bases between. The CDR3 covers 14 residues. From germline, CDR1 is LNHDA and CDR2 SQIVND (reference sequence). CDR3 sequence: CASSGRGGNEKLFF. In nucleotides, the CDR3 is TGTGCCAGTAGTGGCAGAGGTGGTAATGAAAAACTGTTTTTT.

This clonotype has ten or more counts. The chain couples TRBV12-3 or TRBV12-4 to TRBJ1-1; D unresolved. This CDR3 has 12 amino acids. V was shortened by 5 bases and J by 5 bases, with 9 bases between the two germline ends. The CDR3 sequence is CASSRTFTEAFF. Here the CDR3 DNA reads TGTGCCAGCAGTCGCACGTTTACTGAAGCTTTCTTT.

The chain employs TRBV5-1 and TRBJ2-3; D is unresolved. V was shortened by 3 bases and J by 0 bases, with 14 bases between the two germline ends. CDR1 SGHRS and CDR2 YFSETQ come from the germline V gene. CDR3 length: 16 residues. The CDR3 sequence: CASSWRPGVSTDTQYF. The DNA for the CDR3 is TGCGCCAGCAGCTGGAGACCAGGTGTAAGCACAGATACGCAGTATTTT. Together with reference TRBV5-1 and TRBJ2-3, the CDR3 gives the full variable domain: KAGVTQTPRYLIKTRGQQVTLSCSPISGHRSVSWYQQTPGQGLQFLFEYFSETQRNKGNFPGRFSGRQFSNSRSEMNVSTLELGDSALYLCASSWRPGVSTDTQYFGPGTRLTVL.

This clonotype was picked up a small number of times. The rearrangement links TRBV2 to TRBJ2-7; D is unresolved. The CDR3 runs to 13 residues. Trimming took off 2 bases at V and 3 bases at J, with 8 bases between the two ends. The germline V gene has CDR1 SNHLY and CDR2 FYNNEI. CDR3 sequence: CASSESTYYEQYF. The CDR3 DNA follows: TGTGCCAGCAGTGAAAGCACCTACTACGAGCAGTACTTC.

Only a few counts were recorded for this clonotype. The CDR3 DNA follows: TGTGCCAGCAGGCGGGACAGGGTATCCTACGAGCAGTACTTC. Protein: CASRRDRVSYEQYF. This chain links TRBV27 with TRBJ2-7, with TRBD1 identical over 9 bases. This CDR3 region has 14 residues. Per germline, CDR1 MNHEY and CDR2 SMNVEV (reference sequence). The V gene end was trimmed by 6 bases and the J gene end by 1 base; junction bases not matched to a gene: 4.

This clonotype was counted a few times. The rearrangement links TRBV7-2 to TRBJ2-7; no definite D call. V lost 1 base, J lost 3 bases, and 13 bases lay in between. The CDR3 extends over 15 amino acids. In germline, CDR1 is SGHTA, CDR2 FQGNSA. The CDR3 DNA sequence: TGTGCCAGCAGCTTAGAACGACAAAACTTCTACGAGCAGTACTTC. Protein sequence: CASSLERQNFYEQYF.

The CDR3 sequence: CAWNRVMGYEQYF. CDR3 coding DNA: TGTGCCTGGAACAGGGTTATGGGATACGAGCAGTACTTC. The rearrangement uses TRBV30 and TRBJ2-7, with a weak D call TRBD1 (6 bases). Trimming removed 4 bases at V and 4 bases at J, with 14 bases between. Germline CDR1 reads GTSNPN; CDR2 reads SVGIG (reference sequence). The CDR3 loop spans 13 amino acids.

The CDR3 coding sequence is TGTGCCAGCGTTAGGGGTTGGGGATCACCCCTCCACTTT. This encodes CASVRGWGSPLHF. This chain uses TRBV6-5 with TRBJ1-6, with D possibly matching TRBD1 (5 bases). In germline, CDR1 is MNHEY, CDR2 SVGAGI. The CDR3 is made up of 13 amino acids. The ends were cut back, 8 bases at V and 10 bases at J, with 15 bases in the middle.

V gene TRBV5-1 combines with J gene TRBJ2-7, with a tentative D call TRBD1 (7 bases). Germline V gives CDR1 SGHRS, CDR2 YFSETQ. The CDR3 has 15 amino acids. V was clipped by 0 bases and J by 3 bases, with 13 bases between them. CDR3 bases: TGCGCCAGCAGCTTGGGGAGGGGGCAGATCTACGAGCAGTACTTC. Its translation: CASSLGRGQIYEQYF.

This chain links TRBV6-2 or TRBV6-3 with TRBJ2-3; 7 bases are shared with TRBD2. CDR3 length equals 14 residues. The germline gives CDR1 MNHEY, CDR2 SVGEGT. The V and J ends lost 2 bases and 9 bases, in that order; junction bases with no gene match: 8. The CDR3 bases are TGTGCCAGCAGTTACACCAGGGAGGGGAGAACGCAGTATTTT. This codes for CASSYTREGRTQYF.

The chain combines TRBV2 with TRBJ2-7; D perhaps matches TRBD1 (5 bases). Germline CDR1 SNHLY, CDR2 FYNNEI. V was trimmed by 1 base and J by 2 bases, leaving 12 bases between them. There are 15 residues in the CDR3. CDR3 sequence: CASSEVGLPAYEQYF. The CDR3 region has the DNA TGTGCCAGCAGTGAAGTGGGGCTGCCGGCCTACGAGCAGTACTTC.

This clonotype was detected a few times. In nucleotides, the CDR3 is TGTGCCAGCAGTGAGAGGACAGGAGGGACTGAAGCTTTCTTT. It translates to CASSERTGGTEAFF. The rearrangement links TRBV6-1 to TRBJ1-1; 7 bases agree with TRBD1. Germline CDR1 reads MNHNS; CDR2 reads SASEGT. The CDR3 consists of 14 residues. Trimming removed 3 bases from V and 5 bases from J; junction bases left unmatched: 6.

This chain connects TRBV19 to TRBJ1-1; D uncertain. The CDR3 is 15 amino acids. Germline values: CDR1 LNHDA, CDR2 SQIVND (reference sequence). Trimming stripped 6 bases from V and 3 bases from J, with 17 bases between. CDR3 nucleotide sequence: TGTGCCAGTAGCCTGGGCGGCCTCCCGGACACTGAAGCTTTCTTT. This encodes CASSLGGLPDTEAFF.